This T cell receptor (beta chain) was identified during a study of post-analysis software for immune sequencing data. The CDR3 totals 14 residues. Trimming took off 1 base at V and 9 bases at J, with 10 bases between the two ends. Germline CDR1 is SNHLY and CDR2 is FYNNEI. Unique molecular identifiers featured in each of the TCR beta cDNA libraries. TCRdb reprocessed the PCR reads with MiXCR, giving one entry per CDR3 protein. Of about 160,000 distinct CDR3 sequences listed, under 40% were seen once; the top ten hold roughly 28%. The input for sequencing was blood, taken after autologous hematopoietic stem cell transplantation. The clonotype originates from a girl between 5 and 17 years old with multiple sclerosis. The rearrangement joins TRBV2 to TRBJ1-6; D might be TRBD1 (5 bases). This CDR3 reads CASSEVRDTSPLHF. The CDR3 DNA follows: TGTGCCAGCAGTGAAGTCAGGGATACTTCACCCCTCCACTTT.